This T cell receptor beta chain was profiled in a study of blood T cell repertoires in COVID-19. The repertoire was sequenced with immunoSEQ multiplex PCR; TCRdb's copy has only in-frame clones and lacks some. The data hold approximately 490,000 clones, with about 85% observed a single time. This CDR3 spans 11 amino acids. V was shortened by 3 bases and J by 4 bases, with 3 bases between the two germline ends. The germline V gene has CDR1 SGHTA and CDR2 FQGNSA. Participants' own reports of clinical history determined their cohort assignment. Material: PBMCs or T cells enriched from blood (not recorded which). The receptor was isolated from a woman aged 55-69 years who had recovered from COVID-19. The V call is TRBV7-2, the J call TRBJ1-2; D ambiguous. Written as DNA, the CDR3 is TGTGCCAGCAGCTTCAGCTATGGCTACACCTTC. Its protein is CASSFSYGYTF.